These 25 T cell receptor beta chains share one sample of origin, sequenced in a study of blood T cell repertoires in COVID-19. The repertoire was sequenced with immunoSEQ multiplex PCR; TCRdb's copy has only in-frame clones and lacks some. In the table there are around 60,000 clones, 80% of which are singletons. The sample taken for sequencing was peripheral blood. These receptors were collected from a man aged 60 to 75 with acute or convalescent COVID-19.

This chain joins TRBV7-2 and TRBJ1-3, with 7 bases matching TRBD1. The CDR3 has 16 amino acids. J was trimmed by 4 bases and V by 0 bases; bases with no gene match: 6. Germline CDR1 reads SGHTA; CDR2 reads FQGNSA. CDR3: CASSLALTGQGNTIYF. The CDR3 DNA sequence: TGTGCCAGCAGCTTAGCGCTAACGGGACAGGGAAACACCATATATTTT.

The chain recombines TRBV6-5 with TRBJ2-7; 10 bases line up with TRBD1. V lost 6 bases to trimming and J lost 1 base; unmatched junction nucleotides: 6. This CDR3 has 15 amino acids. The germline gives CDR1 MNHEY, CDR2 SVGAGI. The CDR3 region is CASSLPGQGSYEQYF. The CDR3 DNA reads TGTGCCAGCAGCCTCCCGGGACAGGGGTCCTACGAGCAGTACTTC.

The chain is built from TRBV12-3 or TRBV12-4 and TRBJ1-4; TRBD1 might be the D (6 bases). V dropped 3 bases and J dropped 12 bases, with 14 bases sitting between them. This CDR3 has 13 amino acids. The CDR3: CASSFATGRELFF. The CDR3 DNA reads TGTGCCAGCAGTTTCGCCACAGGGAGGGAACTGTTTTTT.

J is TRBJ2-3 and V is TRBV7-9, with D tentatively TRBD1 (6 bases). V lost 5 bases and J 2 bases, leaving 14 bases between the germline ends. CDR1 is SEHNR, CDR2 FQNEAQ, per germline (reference sequence). This CDR3 is 15 amino acids long. The CDR3 is CASSAGQTSTDTQYF. The CDR3 DNA follows: TGTGCCAGCAGCGCCGGACAGACTTCCACAGATACGCAGTATTTT.

The rearrangement joins TRBV6-5 to TRBJ1-2, with 7 positions matching TRBD1. Germline V gene sequence: CDR1 MNHEY, CDR2 SVGAGI. V lost 9 bases to trimming and J lost 3 bases; unmatched junction nucleotides: 10. This CDR3 contains 14 residues. CDR3: CASPGTAPYYGYTF. The CDR3 coding sequence is TGTGCCAGTCCCGGGACAGCCCCTTACTATGGCTACACCTTC.

V and J are TRBV9 and TRBJ2-2, with TRBD2 as a possible D gene (6 bases). Trimming stripped 4 bases from V and 3 bases from J, with 13 bases between. Germline lookup yields CDR1 SGDLS and CDR2 YYNGEE. CDR3 length: 15 residues. The CDR3 sequence is CASSLGGVYTGELFF. The DNA of the CDR3 is TGTGCCAGCAGCCTAGGCGGGGTCTACACCGGGGAGCTGTTTTTT.

This rearrangement joins TRBV12-3 or TRBV12-4 to TRBJ2-3, with unresolved D. V dropped 5 bases and J dropped 7 bases, with 10 bases sitting between them. This CDR3 comprises 12 residues. CDR3 residues: CASSDSRYTQYF. The CDR3 coding sequence is TGTGCCAGCAGTGACTCACGATATACGCAGTATTTT.

CDR3 coding DNA: TGTGCCAGCAGCCTTACTAGAGCGTCTGCCGGGGAGCTGTTTTTT. Amino acids: CASSLTRASAGELFF. The rearrangement uses TRBV11-1 and TRBJ2-2, with D possibly being TRBD2 (5 bases). This CDR3 has 15 amino acids. Germline V lookup: CDR1 SGHAT, CDR2 FQDESV (reference sequence). V lost 5 bases and J 6 bases, leaving 16 bases between the germline ends.

The V and J genes are TRBV15 and TRBJ2-5; TRBD1 is a possible D gene (7 bases). The V end was cut by 3 bases, the J end by 5 bases, with 16 bases between. In germline, CDR1 is LNHNV, CDR2 YYDKDF (reference sequence). This CDR3 is built from 15 residues. CDR3 loop: CATSSAGTVDETQYF. The CDR3 DNA reads as TGTGCCACCAGCAGTGCGGGGACAGTGGATGAGACCCAGTACTTC.

The V gene is TRBV28, the J gene TRBJ1-5; D might be TRBD1 (5 bases). Trimming left V 6 bases short and J 9 bases short, with 15 bases between. This CDR3 comprises 13 residues. Germline CDR1 is MDHEN and CDR2 is SYDVKM. The CDR3 coding sequence is TGTGCCAGCAGACGCACAGGATTAAGGCCCCAGCATTTT. Its translation is CASRRTGLRPQHF.

V is TRBV30 and J is TRBJ1-2; TRBD1 agrees at 8 bases. Per the germline V gene, CDR1 is GTSNPN and CDR2 is SVGIG (reference sequence). CDR3 size: 15 residues. V was pared by 0 bases and J by 4 bases, with 7 bases of the junction left unmatched. The CDR3 nucleotides read TGTGCCTGGAGTGTACAGGGGGGCGCTGGCTATGGCTACACCTTC. Protein: CAWSVQGGAGYGYTF.

In this sample, this clone turned up once. The J gene is TRBJ2-1, the V gene TRBV5-8, with 8 bases fitting TRBD2. CDR3 length: 15 amino acids. Germline V gene sequence: CDR1 SGHTS, CDR2 YDEGEE. The ends lost 1 base at V and 7 bases at J; junction bases unmatched: 7. The CDR3 is CASSLRRGDLNEQFF. DNA for the CDR3: TGTGCCAGCAGCTTGAGGCGGGGGGATCTTAATGAGCAGTTCTTC.

The chain recombines TRBV4-1 with TRBJ2-1; weak D call: TRBD1 (6 bases). The length of the CDR3 is 16 residues. Trimming pared 4 bases from V and 3 bases from J, leaving 16 bases between. Germline assignment: CDR1 MGHRA and CDR2 YSYEKL. The CDR3 nucleotides are TGCGCCAGCAGCCCTGAGGGGGTCCCCTACTACAATGAGCAGTTCTTC. Protein product: CASSPEGVPYYNEQFF.

The rearrangement joins TRBV9 to TRBJ1-2; D is unresolved. Germline CDR1 is SGDLS and CDR2 is YYNGEE. The V and J ends lost 3 bases and 8 bases respectively, with 14 bases between them. The CDR3 has 13 amino acids. The CDR3: CASSAIPLSGYTF. The CDR3 nucleotides read TGTGCCAGCAGCGCCATTCCCCTTAGCGGCTACACCTTC. Complete variable domain (other parts from reference TRBV9 and TRBJ1-2): DSGVTQTPKHLITATGQRVTLRCSPRSGDLSVYWYQQSLDQGLQFLIQYYNGEERAKGNILERFSAQQFPDLHSELNLSSLELGDSALYFCASSAIPLSGYTFGSGTRLTVV.

The V and J genes are TRBV28 and TRBJ2-2, with D possibly matching TRBD1 (6 bases). Trimming took off 1 base at V and 4 bases at J, with 13 bases between the two ends. This CDR3 has 16 amino acids. In germline, CDR1 is MDHEN, CDR2 SYDVKM. For the CDR3, the DNA is TGTGCCAGCAGTTTATTATCAGGGGCCGGCACCGGGGAGCTGTTTTTT. It specifies CASSLLSGAGTGELFF.

The chain has TRBV5-1 and TRBJ2-2; D perhaps matches TRBD2 (6 bases). Germline V gives CDR1 SGHRS, CDR2 YFSETQ. The CDR3 sequence is 14 residues long. The germline V and J ends were trimmed by 7 bases and 2 bases, with 12 bases remaining between them. CDR3 DNA sequence: TGCGCCAGCCACTCGGGACTCAACACCGGGGAGCTGTTTTTT. Translation: CASHSGLNTGELFF.

The chain employs TRBV3-1 (or the pseudogene TRBV3-2) and TRBJ2-7; perhaps TRBD2 as D (5 bases). This CDR3 is 13 amino acids long. The V gene's germline CDR1 is LGHDT and CDR2 YNNKEL (reference sequence). The V end lost 2 bases, the J end lost 9 bases, and 14 bases lay between the germline ends. CDR3 bases: TGTGCCAGCAGCCAACTCGGACGAGGGTGGCAGTACTTC. This translates into CASSQLGRGWQYF.

The chain's CDR3 is CASSYGLAEETQYF. CDR3 DNA sequence: TGTGCCAGCAGTTACGGACTAGCGGAAGAGACCCAGTACTTC. The rearrangement uses TRBV6-5 and TRBJ2-5, with 10 nucleotides matching TRBD2. Germline trimming cut 2 bases from V and 3 bases from J; bases unmatched to any gene: 0. CDR1 is MNHEY and CDR2 is SVGAGI in the germline V gene. The CDR3 runs to 14 residues.

The rearrangement links TRBV9 to TRBJ2-5; 15 bases are a match to TRBD2. V lost 3 bases to trimming and J lost 5 bases; unmatched junction nucleotides: 5. There are 16 residues in the CDR3. Germline V lookup: CDR1 SGDLS, CDR2 YYNGEE. In nucleotides, the CDR3 is TGTGCCAGCAGCGGAGGGACTAGCGGGGGGAGGGAGACCCAGTACTTC. This encodes CASSGGTSGGRETQYF. Full variable domain (outside the CDR3, taken from reference TRBV9 and TRBJ2-5): DSGVTQTPKHLITATGQRVTLRCSPRSGDLSVYWYQQSLDQGLQFLIQYYNGEERAKGNILERFSAQQFPDLHSELNLSSLELGDSALYFCASSGGTSGGRETQYFGPGTRLLVL.

V usage is TRBV11-1 and J usage is TRBJ2-1; D is undetermined. The length of the CDR3 is 13 residues. The ends were cut back, 0 bases at V and 10 bases at J, with 10 bases in the middle. Germline values: CDR1 SGHAT, CDR2 FQDESV (reference sequence). The CDR3 DNA reads as TGTGCCAGCAGCTTAGCTAGCCGCGAGGAGCAGTTCTTC. It translates to CASSLASREEQFF.

The chain combines TRBV3-1 (or the pseudogene TRBV3-2) with TRBJ2-1, with 11 bases lining up with TRBD2. Trimming took 9 bases from V and 4 from J; bases not matched to a gene: 2. CDR1 and CDR2 (germline): LGHDT, YNNKEL (reference sequence). The CDR3 extends over 13 amino acids. The CDR3 coding sequence is TGTGCCAGTAGCGGGGGGGGATACAATGAGCAGTTCTTC. This translates into CASSGGGYNEQFF.

V usage is TRBV30 and J usage is TRBJ2-7, with a possible D match to TRBD1 (5 bases). CDR1 is GTSNPN and CDR2 is SVGIG in the germline V gene (reference sequence). V shed 0 bases and J shed 3 bases, with 6 bases lying between them. This CDR3 region has 12 residues. CDR3 amino acids: CAWSVQDYEQYF. In nucleotides, the CDR3 is TGTGCCTGGAGTGTACAGGACTACGAGCAGTACTTC.

This rearrangement joins TRBV7-6 to TRBJ2-2; TRBD1 might be the D (6 bases). Germline V gene lookup returns CDR1 SGHVS and CDR2 FNYEAQ. This CDR3 has 16 residues. V was cut by 5 bases and J by 3 bases, with 16 bases left in between. The CDR3 sequence is CASSPLGAGYTGELFF. Written as DNA, the CDR3 is TGTGCCAGCAGCCCCTTGGGGGCCGGTTACACCGGGGAGCTGTTTTTT.

The DNA for the CDR3 is TGCGCCAGCAGCTTGACAGGGCCCGGGGAGCTGTTTTTT. Translating gives CASSLTGPGELFF. The rearrangement uses TRBV5-1 and TRBJ2-2, with D perhaps matching TRBD1 (6 bases). The CDR3 sequence is 13 residues long. CDR1 is SGHRS and CDR2 is YFSETQ in the germline V gene. Trimming removed 1 base at V and 6 bases at J, with 7 bases between.

The chain uses TRBV6-6 and TRBJ2-6; D might be TRBD1 (5 bases). In germline, CDR1 is MNHNY, CDR2 SVGAGI (reference sequence). This CDR3 region has 15 residues. The germline V and J ends were trimmed by 7 bases and 6 bases, with 16 bases remaining between them. The CDR3 region is CASTTYGAKANVLTF. DNA of the CDR3: TGTGCCAGCACCACCTATGGGGCAAAGGCCAACGTCCTGACTTTC.